The 20 T cell receptor beta chains below come from one sample, sequenced in a study of a mutant IDH1 vaccine in newly diagnosed glioma. Their specific antigens are unknown. Assay used: immunoSEQ multiplex PCR; TCRdb lists only in-frame clones, some missing. Among 60,000 or so clones listed, 80% to 90% were seen once. Time point meaning: week 35, safety follow-up. Every vaccine dose comprised 300 ug of mutant IDH1 20-mer peptide plus topical imiquimod. The sample consisted of PBMCs, taken from a glioma patient whose treatment included an IDH1 peptide vaccine. The receptors shown here come from a man aged 25 to 40 with glioma.

CDR3 coding DNA: TGTGCCAGCAGCCAGACAGCGGGGAGTATGGGCGAGCAGTACTTC. Its protein product is CASSQTAGSMGEQYF. V gene TRBV14 combines with J gene TRBJ2-7, with 7 bases lining up with TRBD2. V shed 3 bases and J 6 bases; nucleotides not matched to a gene: 11. The length of the CDR3 is 15 residues. Germline V lookup: CDR1 SGHDN, CDR2 FVKESK. The whole variable domain, remainder taken from reference TRBV14 and TRBJ2-7, is EAGVTQFPSHSVIEKGQTVTLRCDPISGHDNLYWYRRVMGKEIKFLLHFVKESKQDESGMPNNRFLAERTGGTYSTLKVQPAELEDSGVYFCASSQTAGSMGEQYFGPGTRLTVT.

This clone appeared once. The rearrangement uses TRBV7-2 and TRBJ1-2, with TRBD1 matching over 8 bases. V trimming: 1 base; J trimming: 7 bases; junction bases outside the gene matches: 14. Looked up from germline, CDR1 is SGHTA and CDR2 is FQGNSA. The CDR3 has 17 amino acids. The CDR3 region has the DNA TGTGCCAGCAGCTTAGAGGGCTCAGGGGGCGTTCCGGGTGGCTACACCTTC. Translating gives CASSLEGSGGVPGGYTF.

On this clone itself: A junction boundary mismatches the germline segment, possibly from a read error. V usage is TRBV5-6 and J usage is TRBJ1-1, with 7 bases aligning to TRBD1. CDR3 length: 15 amino acids. Germline V gives CDR1 SGHDT, CDR2 YYEEEE. CDR3 residues: CASSFRTGRNTGAFF. The CDR3 nucleotides read TGTGCCAGCAGCTTCCGGACAGGAAGGAACACTGGAGCTTTCTTT. Drawing the rest from reference TRBV5-6 and TRBJ1-1, the complete variable domain is DAGVTQSPTHLIKTRGQQVTLRCSPKSGHDTVSWYQQALGQGPQFIFQYYEEEERQRGNFPDRFSGHQFPNYSSELNVNALLLGDSALYLCASSFRTGRNTGAFFGQGTRLTVV.

The V call is TRBV6-5, the J call TRBJ2-1; 7 bases match TRBD2. V shed 10 bases, J shed 6 bases, and the junction held 12 bases outside the gene matches. Germline V gives CDR1 MNHEY, CDR2 SVGAGI. This CDR3 is built from 14 residues. CDR3 amino acids: CATTLLSGGNEQFF. The CDR3 nucleotides are TGTGCCACCACGTTATTATCGGGGGGCAATGAGCAGTTCTTC.

The chain combines TRBV6-5 with TRBJ1-6; no clear D gene. With 2 bases removed from V and 3 bases from J, the gap between germline ends came to 5 bases. This CDR3 comprises 14 residues. Germline V CDR1 and CDR2: MNHEY, SVGAGI. The CDR3 reads CASSYQDYNSPLHF. CDR3 nucleotide sequence: TGTGCCAGCAGTTACCAGGACTATAATTCACCCCTCCACTTT.

This clone has only one observation. The chain recombines TRBV25-1 with TRBJ1-5; maybe TRBD1 (5 bases). Per the germline V gene, CDR1 is MGHDK and CDR2 is SYGVNS. Between the trimmed V and J ends, which lost 4 bases and 2 bases, there was a span of 9 bases. CDR3 length: 14 residues. For the CDR3, the DNA is TGTGCCAGCAGTGGGGGGGTTGGCAATCAGCCCCAGCATTTT. It specifies CASSGGVGNQPQHF.

The chain combines TRBV7-2 with TRBJ1-6, with 10 bases identical to TRBD1. Trimming cost V 3 bases and J 0 bases; bases outside gene matches: 5. CDR3 length: 18 residues. Per the germline V gene, CDR1 is SGHTA and CDR2 is FQGNSA. This CDR3 reads CASSLTGGPSSYNSPLHF. The CDR3 bases are TGTGCCAGCAGCTTGACAGGGGGCCCGAGCTCCTATAATTCACCCCTCCACTTT.

V usage is TRBV4-1 and J usage is TRBJ1-4, with 9 positions matching TRBD1. From germline, CDR1 is MGHRA and CDR2 YSYEKL. CDR3 length: 19 amino acids. Germline trimming cut 7 bases from V and 3 bases from J; bases unmatched to any gene: 18. This chain's CDR3 is CASTTIRDRDYMPNEKLFF. The CDR3 DNA is TGCGCCAGCACCACCATTCGGGACAGGGATTATATGCCTAATGAAAAACTGTTTTTT.

The chain is built from TRBV7-8 and TRBJ1-3; no firm D call. CDR1 and CDR2 (germline): SGHVS, FQNEAQ. Trimming removed 4 bases from V and 8 bases from J, with 12 bases in between. CDR3 length: 13 residues. For the CDR3, the DNA is TGTGCCAGCAGCTCCCGAGGTGGGGACACCATATATTTT. Translated: CASSSRGGDTIYF.

The chain joins TRBV5-5 to TRBJ1-1; a possible D gene is TRBD1 (5 bases). The germline V gene has CDR1 SGHKS and CDR2 YYEKEE (reference sequence). This CDR3 contains 16 residues. Trimming cost V 3 bases and J 0 bases, with 15 bases left between them. The CDR3: CASSWEPDRLNTEAFF. Here the CDR3 DNA reads TGTGCCAGCAGCTGGGAACCTGACAGACTGAACACTGAAGCTTTCTTT.

V usage is TRBV18 and J usage is TRBJ1-2; TRBD1 agrees at 9 bases. There are 16 residues in the CDR3. The germline V gene has CDR1 KGHSH and CDR2 LQKENI. V lost 1 base to trimming and J lost 2 bases; unmatched junction nucleotides: 5. The CDR3 DNA is TGTGCCAGCTCACCACTACAGGGGGCCATCAACTATGGCTACACCTTC. Residues: CASSPLQGAINYGYTF. The full variable domain, rest sourced from reference TRBV18 and TRBJ1-2, is NAGVMQNPRHLVRRRGQEARLRCSPMKGHSHVYWYRQLPEEGLKFMVYLQKENIIDESGMPKERFSAEFPKEGPSILRIQQVVRGDSAAYFCASSPLQGAINYGYTFGSGTRLTVV.

The gene calls are TRBV18 and TRBJ2-5; D unclear. This CDR3 has 12 amino acids. Trimming removed 0 bases at V and 5 bases at J, with 4 bases between. From germline, CDR1 is KGHSH and CDR2 LQKENI. The CDR3 sequence: CASSPPDETQYF. Here the CDR3 DNA reads TGTGCCAGCTCACCACCTGACGAGACCCAGTACTTC. Variable domain in full (rest from reference TRBV18 and TRBJ2-5): NAGVMQNPRHLVRRRGQEARLRCSPMKGHSHVYWYRQLPEEGLKFMVYLQKENIIDESGMPKERFSAEFPKEGPSILRIQQVVRGDSAAYFCASSPPDETQYFGPGTRLLVL.

In regard to this clone: The junction departs from the called germline gene at one end, perhaps through a read error. This chain links TRBV7-9 with TRBJ2-3; 12 bases are shared with TRBD2. This CDR3 is 14 amino acids long. CDR1 and CDR2 from the germline V gene are SEHNR and FQNEAQ (reference sequence). Written as DNA, the CDR3 is TGTGCCGGCAGACTAGCGGGGGATACAGATACGCAGTATTTT. Translated, it gives CAGRLAGDTDTQYF.

This clone appeared a single time. This chain uses TRBV7-2 with TRBJ2-2; TRBD1 matches at 10 bases. The CDR3 consists of 16 residues. The V segment lost 4 bases and the J segment 4 bases; nucleotides outside the gene matches: 6. In germline, CDR1 is SGHTA, CDR2 FQGNSA. The CDR3 nucleotides read TGTGCCAGCAGCTACGGACAGGGGGTGAGCACCGGGGAGCTGTTTTTT. Translating gives CASSYGQGVSTGELFF.

This clone has a single count. The genes are TRBV6-1 and TRBJ1-2; D gene uncertain. This CDR3 has 13 amino acids. Trimming removed 8 bases from V and 3 bases from J, with 13 bases in between. The germline V gene encodes CDR1 MNHNS and CDR2 SASEGT. This CDR3 is CASLGFRDYGYTF. DNA for the CDR3: TGTGCCAGCTTGGGGTTTCGGGACTATGGCTACACCTTC.

This sequence joins TRBV11-2 and TRBJ2-1; 8 positions match TRBD2. The CDR3 runs to 12 residues. Germline V gives CDR1 SGHAT, CDR2 FQNNGV. J was trimmed by 11 bases and V by 5 bases; bases with no gene match: 5. CDR3 sequence reads: CASSALAAKQFF. Here the CDR3 DNA reads TGTGCCAGCAGCGCACTAGCGGCCAAGCAGTTCTTC. Drawing the rest from reference TRBV11-2 and TRBJ2-1, the complete variable domain is EAGVAQSPRYKIIEKRQSVAFWCNPISGHATLYWYQQILGQGPKLLIQFQNNGVVDDSQLPKDRFSAERLKGVDSTLKIQPAKLEDSAVYLCASSALAAKQFFGPGTRLTVL.

The gene calls are TRBV5-5 and TRBJ2-7; D perhaps matches TRBD2 (6 bases). Trimming removed 0 bases at V and 0 bases at J, with 7 bases between. From germline, CDR1 is SGHKS and CDR2 YYEKEE (reference sequence). This CDR3 region has 14 residues. CDR3 in amino acids: CASSLGGGSYEQYF. CDR3 coding DNA: TGTGCCAGCAGCTTGGGGGGAGGCTCCTACGAGCAGTACTTC.

The chain is built from TRBV5-1 and TRBJ2-5; 9 bases line up with TRBD2. This CDR3 contains 16 residues. Unmatched junction bases numbered 8, after V lost 3 bases and J lost 2 bases. CDR1 is SGHRS and CDR2 is YFSETQ in the germline V gene. DNA for the CDR3: TGCGCCAGCAGCTCCCGGACTAGCGAGTATCAAGAGACCCAGTACTTC. It translates to CASSSRTSEYQETQYF.

This chain links TRBV6-5 with TRBJ2-1; 12 nucleotides match TRBD2. Trimming at V came to 2 bases and at J to 10 bases, leaving 3 bases not matched to a gene. The CDR3 has 14 residues. Germline V gene sequence: CDR1 MNHEY, CDR2 SVGAGI. For the CDR3, the DNA is TGTGCCAGCAGTTACGGGACTAGCGGGTCCGAGCAGTTCTTC. Translating it yields CASSYGTSGSEQFF.

The chain carries TRBV5-5 and TRBJ2-2; 11 nucleotides match TRBD1. Trimming cost V 4 bases and J 5 bases; bases outside gene matches: 10. This CDR3 contains 17 residues. The V gene's germline CDR1 is SGHKS and CDR2 YYEKEE (reference sequence). The CDR3 DNA sequence: TGTGCCAGCAGCCCGACGCCGGGACAGGGGGTAACCGGGGAGCTGTTTTTT. It encodes CASSPTPGQGVTGELFF.